Below, one TCR beta chain is given with its context. Its antigen is still unknown. The data were taken from a study of cytomegalovirus exposure and HLA in healthy donors. Regarding the study as a whole: The study labeled 170 or so TCR beta chains cytomegalovirus-associated. Later analysis identified a missense DCLRE1C variant that was linked to TCR beta V- and J-gene trimming.

With 7 bases clipped from V and 8 bases from J, the junction kept 11 bases outside the gene matches. This CDR3 is 15 amino acids long. Germline CDR1 LNHDA, CDR2 SQIVND (reference sequence). Both 60 Vbeta primers and 13 Jbeta primers went into the PCR. The data were produced by immunoSEQ multiplex PCR, yet TCRdb's version contains in-frame clones alone and is incomplete. Of under 130,000 clones detected, roughly 80% appear once; the ten largest clones hold 6.9%. The J gene is TRBJ2-1, the V gene TRBV19; 10 bases are a match to TRBD2. This clonotype originated in a man aged 25-45 years in good health and CMV-seropositive. Sequenced input: PBMCs. The CDR3 nucleotides are TGTGCCAGTACCAAGCCGGGACTAGCGATCGATGAGCAGTTCTTC. Translating it yields CASTKPGLAIDEQFF.